Sequencing of this T cell receptor (beta chain) was carried out in a study of blood T cell repertoires in COVID-19. Overall study: The United States, Italy and Spain supplied acute and convalescent COVID-19 samples. T cells, B-cell-depleted T cells, or PBMCs supplied cDNA or gDNA.

The protocol was immunoSEQ multiplex PCR, while the TCRdb copy is restricted to in-frame clones and leaves out a portion. The data hold 250,000 to 300,000 clones, with around 86% observed a single time. This clonotype originated in an older woman with active or convalescent COVID-19. The specimen was peripheral blood.

CDR3 in DNA: TGTGCCAGCAGCCAAACCCCCCTTGGTACCCAGAACTATGGCTACACCTTC. It codes for CASSQTPLGTQNYGYTF. V and J are TRBV3-1 (or the pseudogene TRBV3-2) and TRBJ1-2; no clear D. The CDR3 extends over 17 amino acids. V was pared by 2 bases and J by 2 bases, with 18 bases between. Germline CDR1 and CDR2: LGHDT and YNNKEL (reference sequence).